This note documents a single TCR beta chain sequence. As yet, its antigen is unknown. This record belongs to a study of T cell responses to AZD1222 COVID-19 vaccine. Study-level points and caveats: Sampling captured repertoires only after the peak T cell response. Only a handful of people who got AZD1222 tested seropositive at baseline. Reports indicate that nearly half of spike-specific TCRs are directed at unmutated variant regions. There were mostly white British donors and more females than males, and clonal diversity was possibly underestimated.

Using immunoSEQ multiplex PCR, the repertoire was profiled, and TCRdb retains in-frame clones only, with some absent. The sample holds around 100,000 clones, about 90% seen once. The source of this sequence is an adult in good health. Sequenced material: peripheral blood, taken on day 0 of AZD1222 vaccination.

The CDR3 spells CASRTGQRSTKQYF. The CDR3 bases are TGTGCCAGCAGGACGGGACAGAGATCTACGAAGCAGTACTTC. J is TRBJ2-7 and V is TRBV28; 7 bases match TRBD1. The germline V gene has CDR1 MDHEN and CDR2 SYDVKM. V lost 6 bases, J lost 8 bases, and 13 bases stayed unmatched. This CDR3 is 14 amino acids long.